The rows below give T cell receptor beta chains drawn from one sample of a study of blood T cell repertoires in COVID-19. The table came from immunoSEQ multiplex PCR; TCRdb's copy has only in-frame clones and leaves some out. Altogether approximately 76,000 clones are present, more than 80% being singletons, with the ten largest covering approximately 35%. Sequencing was done on a sample of peripheral blood. These receptor sequences come from an elderly woman with active or convalescent COVID-19. CDR3s include the opening cysteine and the closing phenylalanine or tryptophan. Each record gives: V gene, D gene, J gene, clone size, CDR3 protein, CDR3 DNA. A D gene is named only where the DNA matches it firmly. Rows may omit the clone size; those that give it use once, few, many or a size class.

>TRBV2|-|TRBJ2-5|-
CASSGVGSGSQYF
TGTGCCAGCAGTGGGGTAGGCTCGGGTTCCCAGTACTTC
>TRBV28|TRBD1|TRBJ1-2|few
CASTPGGSAPHYGYTF
TGTGCCAGCACCCCAGGGGGCAGTGCTCCCCACTATGGCTACACCTTC
>TRBV30|TRBD1|TRBJ1-2|many
CARDPTGSYGYTF
TGTGCCAGGGATCCGACAGGGTCCTATGGCTACACCTTC
>TRBV5-1|TRBD2|TRBJ2-3|once
CASSLAGAGGSTDTQYF
TGCGCCAGCAGCTTGGCCGGAGCGGGGGGAAGCACAGATACGCAGTATTTT
>TRBV19|TRBD1|TRBJ1-2|-
CASSIQGANGYTF
TGTGCCAGTAGTATCCAGGGGGCGAATGGCTACACCTTC
>TRBV10-3|-|TRBJ1-3|-
CAISDPLGQTSGNTIYF
TGTGCCATCAGTGATCCTCTCGGACAGACCTCTGGAAACACCATATATTTT
>TRBV5-5|-|TRBJ2-1|-
CASSLDQAYNEQFF
TGTGCCAGCAGCTTGGATCAGGCGTACAATGAGCAGTTCTTC
>TRBV11-2|TRBD1|TRBJ1-4|-
CASSETGTAQKKLFF
TGTGCCAGCAGCGAGACCGGGACAGCTCAAAAAAAACTGTTTTTT
>TRBV11-2|-|TRBJ1-1|-
CASSPRAADTEAFF
TGTGCCAGCAGCCCCAGGGCGGCGGACACTGAAGCTTTCTTT
>TRBV29-1|-|TRBJ2-3|-
CSVARPSTDTQYF
TGCAGCGTTGCCAGGCCTAGCACAGATACGCAGTATTTT
>TRBV10-3|-|TRBJ2-7|once
CAISPTQEDYEQYF
TGTGCCATCAGCCCAACCCAGGAGGATTACGAGCAGTACTTC
>TRBV10-1|TRBD1|TRBJ2-3|-
CASSEPGQQSTDTQYF
TGCGCCAGCAGTGAACCGGGACAGCAAAGCACAGATACGCAGTATTTT
>TRBV27|TRBD1|TRBJ2-4|-
CASQGAGNIQYF
TGTGCCAGTCAGGGGGCTGGGAACATTCAGTACTTC
>TRBV11-2|-|TRBJ2-1|-
CASNGGDGYNEQFF
TGTGCCAGCAATGGCGGGGACGGCTACAATGAGCAGTTCTTC
>TRBV5-4|-|TRBJ1-5|few
CASSLDPGRNQPQHF
TGTGCCAGCAGCTTGGATCCAGGGCGAAATCAGCCCCAGCATTTT
>TRBV5-4|-|TRBJ2-1|-
CASSPGLGINEQFF
TGTGCCAGCAGCCCGGGACTCGGAATAAATGAGCAGTTCTTC
>TRBV5-6|TRBD1|TRBJ2-7|-
CASSQGTGQGDLEQYF
TGTGCCAGCAGCCAGGGCACGGGACAGGGGGATCTCGAGCAGTACTTC
>TRBV4-2|-|TRBJ2-3|-
CASSQRGSDTQYF
TGTGCCAGCAGCCAGAGGGGGTCAGATACGCAGTATTTT
>TRBV4-1|TRBD2|TRBJ2-1|-
CASTHRTSAHNEQFF
TGCGCCAGCACCCATCGGACTAGCGCCCACAATGAGCAGTTCTTC
>TRBV29-1|TRBD1|TRBJ1-1|-
CSVTGDRLEAFF
TGCAGCGTTACAGGGGACCGCCTTGAAGCTTTCTTT
>TRBV6-5|TRBD1|TRBJ2-2|few
CASTSSQGATGELFF
TGTGCCAGTACGAGTAGTCAGGGGGCAACCGGGGAGCTGTTTTTT
>TRBV7-2|-|TRBJ2-7|-
CASSLAAGVGEQYF
TGTGCCAGCAGCTTAGCGGCAGGTGTTGGCGAGCAGTACTTC
>TRBV7-2|TRBD2|TRBJ2-2|-
CACNSGGHKLNTGELFF
TGTGCCTGCAATAGCGGGGGCCACAAGTTGAACACCGGGGAGCTGTTTTTT
>TRBV21-1|-|TRBJ2-2|-
CASPRGNTGELFF
TGTGCCAGCCCCAGGGGAAACACCGGGGAGCTGTTTTTT
>TRBV2|-|TRBJ1-2|-
CASKVADSSNYGYTF
TGTGCCAGCAAGGTCGCGGACTCTTCTAACTATGGCTACACCTTC
>TRBV5-1|TRBD1|TRBJ1-4|-
CASSPGTDFSSEKLFF
TGCGCCAGCAGCCCCGGGACAGACTTTTCCTCTGAAAAACTGTTTTTT
>TRBV19|TRBD1|TRBJ1-5|-
CASHGGTGFTQPQHF
TGTGCCAGCCACGGTGGGACAGGGTTTACTCAGCCCCAGCATTTT
>TRBV5-4|TRBD1|TRBJ2-7|-
CASSPWTGGGYEQYF
TGTGCCAGCAGCCCGTGGACAGGGGGCGGGTACGAGCAGTACTTC
>TRBV9|-|TRBJ2-3|-
CASSAGTYTDTQYF
TGTGCCAGCAGCGCAGGGACTTACACAGATACGCAGTATTTT
>TRBV5-8|TRBD2|TRBJ2-1|-
CASSLDGGDLLNEQFF
TGTGCCAGCAGCTTGGACGGGGGGGACCTTTTGAATGAGCAGTTCTTC
>TRBV6-2/TRBV6-3|-|TRBJ1-1|-
CASSYGGGSTEAFF
TGTGCCAGCAGTTACGGTGGAGGGAGCACTGAAGCTTTCTTT
>TRBV28|TRBD1|TRBJ1-6|-
CASTRPGQGSSPLHF
TGTGCCAGCACGCGACCTGGACAGGGGTCCTCACCCCTCCACTTT
>TRBV5-5|-|TRBJ1-2|-
CASSTRTDPIIEGGYTF
TGTGCCAGCAGCACACGGACAGATCCCATTATCGAAGGAGGCTACACCTTC
>TRBV15|TRBD1|TRBJ1-5|once
CATSRGWTGSNQPQHF
TGTGCCACCAGCAGAGGTTGGACAGGGAGCAATCAGCCCCAGCATTTT
>TRBV6-5|-|TRBJ2-1|-
CASGQSNEQFF
TGTGCCAGCGGACAGTCTAATGAGCAGTTCTTC
>TRBV30|TRBD2|TRBJ2-7|once
CAWSVLRGWGGEQYF
TGTGCCTGGAGTGTACTTCGGGGATGGGGGGGGGAGCAGTACTTC
>TRBV27|TRBD2|TRBJ2-3|few
CASSWGGYGTKKPDTQYF
TGTGCCAGCAGCTGGGGCGGTTACGGGACTAAGAAACCAGATACGCAGTATTTT
>TRBV4-3|-|TRBJ1-4|-
CASSQDIANEKLFF
TGCGCCAGCAGCCAAGATATAGCTAATGAAAAACTGTTTTTT
>TRBV2|-|TRBJ1-2|-
CASSDAGAWYGYTF
TGTGCCAGCAGTGACGCGGGGGCTTGGTATGGCTACACCTTC
>TRBV19|TRBD1|TRBJ1-1|once
CASSANRGTEAFF
TGTGCCAGTAGTGCTAACAGGGGCACTGAAGCTTTCTTT
>TRBV5-1|-|TRBJ1-6|few
CASSLGTGLGRSYNSPLHF
TGCGCCAGCAGCTTGGGTACAGGTCTAGGGAGGTCCTATAATTCACCCCTCCACTTT
>TRBV27|TRBD1|TRBJ2-3|-
CASSHGTGLTDTQYF
TGTGCCAGCAGCCACGGGACAGGCCTCACAGATACGCAGTATTTT
>TRBV7-8|TRBD2|TRBJ2-5|-
CASSLVGGQETQYF
TGTGCCAGCAGCTTAGTGGGGGGGCAAGAGACCCAGTACTTC
>TRBV2|-|TRBJ2-2|-
CASSGTSFTGELFF
TGTGCCAGCAGTGGAACTAGCTTCACCGGGGAGCTGTTTTTT
>TRBV9|-|TRBJ1-4|-
CASSPSAGNEKLFF
TGTGCCAGCAGCCCCTCTGCGGGGAATGAAAAACTGTTTTTT
>TRBV7-3|TRBD1|TRBJ2-2|-
CASSLEGTVTGELFF
TGTGCCAGCAGCTTAGAGGGGACAGTCACCGGGGAGCTGTTTTTT
>TRBV28|-|TRBJ1-5|-
CASRPRQAYSNQPQHF
TGTGCCAGCAGACCTAGACAGGCCTATAGCAATCAGCCCCAGCATTTT
>TRBV12-5|TRBD2|TRBJ2-3|-
CASAQPGLASDTQYF
TGTGCTAGTGCCCAACCGGGACTAGCTTCAGATACGCAGTATTTT
>TRBV19|-|TRBJ2-1|-
CATLRGLPYNEQFF
TGTGCCACCCTGCGGGGACTTCCCTACAATGAGCAGTTCTTC
>TRBV5-6|TRBD1|TRBJ2-3|-
CASSPDRLSPGVDTQYF
TGTGCCAGCAGCCCGGACAGGCTCTCCCCTGGTGTAGATACGCAGTATTTT
>TRBV5-4|-|TRBJ1-1|-
CASSRGSPGAAFF
TGTGCCAGCAGCCGGGGGAGCCCTGGGGCTGCTTTCTTT
>TRBV11-2|-|TRBJ2-5|once
CASSYGQWGYQETQYF
TGTGCCAGCAGCTACGGACAGTGGGGGTACCAAGAGACCCAGTACTTC
>TRBV7-8|-|TRBJ1-4|once
CASSLVVSGEKLFF
TGTGCCAGCAGCTTAGTAGTTTCGGGAGAAAAACTGTTTTTT
>TRBV3-1/TRBV3-2|TRBD1|TRBJ1-5|-
CASSQTGGEQPQHF
TGTGCCAGCAGCCAAACAGGGGGTGAGCAGCCCCAGCATTTT
>TRBV27|-|TRBJ2-7|-
CASSLSRADEQYF
TGTGCCAGCAGTTTGAGCAGGGCGGACGAGCAGTACTTC
>TRBV21-1|-|TRBJ2-3|-
CASSKGLRGDTDTQYF
TGTGCCAGCAGCAAGGGACTGCGGGGCGATACAGATACGCAGTATTTT
>TRBV10-3|TRBD2|TRBJ2-1|-
CAISVSGGGAGHEQFF
TGTGCCATCAGTGTTTCCGGCGGGGGGGCCGGCCATGAGCAGTTCTTC
>TRBV19|-|TRBJ2-1|-
CASSMVQDSDEQFF
TGTGCCAGTAGTATGGTGCAGGACTCGGATGAGCAGTTCTTC
>TRBV4-3|-|TRBJ1-3|-
CASSQERQGLSGNTIYF
TGCGCCAGCAGCCAAGAGCGTCAGGGACTTTCGGGAAACACCATATATTTT
>TRBV30|TRBD1|TRBJ1-2|-
CAWSRDRDDGYTF
TGTGCCTGGAGTCGGGACAGGGACGATGGCTACACCTTC